Below, 13 T cell receptor beta chains from the same sample are listed, as sequenced in a study of regulatory T cells in long-lasting Graves disease. Specified time point: newly diagnosed GD, antithyroid drugs for less than 3 months. The authors made the TCR library using RNA they extracted from PBMCs. Construction of the TCR beta libraries employed iRepertoire HTBI primers in conjunction with Arm-PCR of CDR3 regions. TCRdb fed the multiplex PCR reads into MiXCR, producing one record per CDR3 protein. The repertoire holds approximately 400,000 distinct CDR3 sequences, with about 16% as singletons. The data were also submitted as part of a second study, on T cells in Graves' hyperthyroidism and ophthalmopathy.

Here the sequenced sample was peripheral blood mononuclear cells (PBMCs), taken at new diagnosis, from a patient treated with antithyroid drugs. These receptors came from a woman aged 30 to 39 with Graves disease.

For this clonotype: Possible read error: a much larger clone is one base away. The J gene is TRBJ2-7, the V gene TRBV12-3 or TRBV12-4, with 7 positions matching TRBD2. The CDR3 contains 13 residues. The trim removed 8 bases at V and 3 bases at J, leaving 7 bases unmatched. The CDR3 DNA is TGTGCCAGCGGCCTAGCGGAGAACTACGAGCAGTACTTC. Translation: CASGLAENYEQYF.

There are a few counts of this clonotype. The chain is built from TRBV19 and TRBJ1-1; 7 bases are shared with TRBD1. This CDR3 is 14 amino acids long. Germline trimming cut 3 bases from V and 2 bases from J; bases unmatched to any gene: 3. The germline V gene encodes CDR1 LNHDA and CDR2 SQIVND (reference sequence). The CDR3 reads CASSITGVNTEAFF. CDR3 DNA sequence: TGTGCCAGTAGTATCACAGGGGTCAACACTGAAGCTTTCTTT.

With respect to this clonotype: A much larger clone differs by one base, so this may be a read error. The V call is TRBV6-1, the J call TRBJ2-3; D gene ambiguous. The CDR3 contains 15 residues. V was trimmed by 5 bases and J by 1 base, leaving 13 bases between them. Germline CDR1 and CDR2: MNHNS and SASEGT. CDR3 residues: CASSLLSSRTDTQYF. CDR3 DNA: TGTGCCAGCAGTCTCTTGAGCAGCCGCACAGATACGCAGTATTTT.

There are many counts of this clonotype. V gene TRBV7-2 combines with J gene TRBJ2-3; 7 positions agree with TRBD2. The CDR3 spans 15 residues. The germline gives CDR1 SGHTA, CDR2 FQGNSA. Trimming removed 4 bases from V and 0 bases from J; junction bases left unmatched: 4. The DNA of the CDR3 is TGTGCCAGCAGCTCGGGACTATTTAGCACAGATACGCAGTATTTT. As protein: CASSSGLFSTDTQYF. The full variable domain, in which reference TRBV7-2 and TRBJ2-3 provide the parts outside the CDR3, is GAGVSQSPSNKVTEKGKDVELRCDPISGHTALYWYRQSLGQGLEFLIYFQGNSAPDKSGLPSDRFSAERTGGSVSTLTIQRTQQEDSAVYLCASSSGLFSTDTQYFGPGTRLTVL.

This clonotype has a count of ten or more. The chain couples TRBV24-1 to TRBJ1-1; D is unresolved. Trimming removed 4 bases at V and 5 bases at J, with 10 bases between. Germline CDR1 is KGHDR and CDR2 is SFDVKD. CDR3 size: 13 residues. The CDR3 reads CATSDPTVTEAFF. CDR3 nucleotides: TGTGCCACCAGTGACCCGACCGTGACTGAAGCTTTCTTT.

This clonotype has at least ten counts. The chain uses TRBV20-1 and TRBJ2-2; 10 bases are a match to TRBD2. Germline V gives CDR1 DFQATT, CDR2 SNEGSKA (reference sequence). With 0 bases clipped from V and 3 bases from J, the junction kept 1 base outside the gene matches. This CDR3 is 15 amino acids long. The chain's CDR3 is CSARDLAGDTGELFF. The CDR3 DNA follows: TGCAGTGCTAGAGATCTAGCGGGAGACACCGGGGAGCTGTTTTTT.

This clonotype appeared many times. V usage is TRBV4-1 and J usage is TRBJ2-1, with 10 bases lining up with TRBD2. Germline CDR1 and CDR2: MGHRA and YSYEKL. This CDR3 has 14 residues. V lost 1 base to trimming and J lost 10 bases; unmatched junction nucleotides: 4. The CDR3 loop reads CASSQGGAGGEQFF. The CDR3, as DNA: TGCGCCAGCAGCCAAGGGGGAGCGGGAGGGGAGCAGTTCTTC.

Regarding this clonotype: This may stem from a read error, because a much larger clone lies one nucleotide away. The chain is built from TRBV20-1 and TRBJ2-4; tentatively, D is TRBD2 (6 bases). The germline V gene has CDR1 DFQATT and CDR2 SNEGSKA (reference sequence). The V and J ends lost 3 bases and 1 base respectively, with 16 bases between them. CDR3 length equals 16 residues. The CDR3 protein is CSASVQRGLAKNIQYF. CDR3 DNA sequence: TGCAGTGCTAGTGTGCAACGGGGGTTGGCCAAAAACATTCAGTACTTC.

This clonotype appeared a few times. The chain combines TRBV5-6 with TRBJ1-2, with 7 nucleotides matching TRBD1. Germline V gives CDR1 SGHDT, CDR2 YYEEEE. The CDR3 sequence is 13 residues long. The trim removed 0 bases at V and 8 bases at J, leaving 4 bases unmatched. The CDR3 DNA reads TGTGCCAGCAGCTTGGAGGGGGCGCGGGGCTACACCTTC. Protein: CASSLEGARGYTF.

The V and J genes are TRBV9 and TRBJ2-3; tentatively, D is TRBD2 (6 bases). V gave up 2 bases and J gave up 6 bases, with 16 bases separating them. Per germline, CDR1 SGDLS and CDR2 YYNGEE. This CDR3 is 15 amino acids long. CDR3 region: CASSVEGMRSDTQYF. The DNA of the CDR3 is TGTGCCAGCAGCGTGGAGGGCATGAGGTCGGATACGCAGTATTTT. Looking up the rest from reference TRBV9 and TRBJ2-3 gives the full variable domain: DSGVTQTPKHLITATGQRVTLRCSPRSGDLSVYWYQQSLDQGLQFLIQYYNGEERAKGNILERFSAQQFPDLHSELNLSSLELGDSALYFCASSVEGMRSDTQYFGPGTRLTVL.

This clonotype was seen just once. A much larger clone sits a single nucleotide away, making a read error possible. This rearrangement joins TRBV18 to TRBJ1-5; weak D call: TRBD1 (6 bases). Germline V gene lookup returns CDR1 KGHSH and CDR2 LQKENI. The CDR3 is made up of 17 amino acids. CDR3 nucleotides: TGTCCCAGCTCACCGGTGCAGGGGCGCTCCGGCAATCAGCCCCAGCATTTT. This gives the protein CPSSPVQGRSGNQPQHF.

In its sample, this clonotype was seen many times. V is TRBV15 and J is TRBJ2-1; D is ambiguous. Trimming took off 3 bases at V and 2 bases at J, with 11 bases between the two ends. The CDR3 spans 15 residues. CDR1 LNHNV and CDR2 YYDKDF come from the germline V gene (reference sequence). The CDR3 DNA sequence: TGTGCCACCAGCAGGGCGTCTCCAACCTACAATGAGCAGTTCTTC. It specifies CATSRASPTYNEQFF.

This clonotype was observed at least ten times. This sequence joins TRBV10-3 and TRBJ2-7; TRBD2 aligns across 12 bases. Germline assignment: CDR1 ENHRY and CDR2 SYGVKD. J lost 2 bases, V lost 10 bases, and 6 bases had no gene match. The CDR3 extends over 14 amino acids. In nucleotides, the CDR3 is TGTGCCACTACCCGACTAGCGGGAGCCTACGAGCAGTACTTC. It is translated as CATTRLAGAYEQYF.